A single sample gave rise to the 23 T cell receptor beta chains below, sequenced in a study of blood T cells in healthy people across ages. The use of a sample-barcoded 5' primer and a J-beta primer mix characterized a second PCR of 7 to 11 cycles. Each CDR3 protein is one row after TCRdb ran MiXCR on the 5' RACE reads. The table records 720,000 or so distinct CDR3 sequences, less than 45% of them present only once. The sequenced sample was blood. The receptors were sampled from an older man in good health.

Worth noting for this clonotype: One base away lies a much larger clone, so this may be a sequencing read error. The genes are TRBV6-5 and TRBJ2-7, with D tentatively TRBD2 (5 bases). The CDR3 is made up of 13 amino acids. V was pared by 0 bases and J by 2 bases, with 5 bases between. The germline gives CDR1 MNHEY, CDR2 SVGAGI. CDR3 protein: CASSYSRAYEQYF. As DNA, the CDR3 is TGTGCCAGCAGTTACTCGAGGGCCTACGAGCAGTACTTC.

J is TRBJ2-7 and V is TRBV3-1, with D possibly being TRBD1 (5 bases). The V gene's germline CDR1 is LGHDT and CDR2 YNNKEL (reference sequence). The CDR3 length is 15 residues. V was shortened by 4 bases and J by 7 bases, with 20 bases between the two germline ends. CDR3 amino acids: CASSPRAQLPGEQYF. CDR3 DNA: TGTGCCAGCAGCCCCAGGGCCCAATTACCCGGGGAGCAGTACTTC.

The genes are TRBV6-5 and TRBJ2-7; TRBD1 might be the D (6 bases). Trimming left V 4 bases short and J 0 bases short, with 13 bases between. Germline CDR1 MNHEY, CDR2 SVGAGI. The CDR3 is made up of 15 amino acids. The CDR3 protein is CASSSSLQGSYEQYF. The DNA of the CDR3 is TGTGCCAGCAGTTCTAGCTTACAGGGCTCCTACGAGCAGTACTTC.

The sample holds a few counts of this clonotype. The V gene is TRBV7-2, the J gene TRBJ2-1; the match to TRBD1 covers 11 bases. Germline V gene sequence: CDR1 SGHTA, CDR2 FQGNSA. V lost 5 bases to trimming and J lost 7 bases; unmatched junction nucleotides: 7. This CDR3 spans 15 amino acids. The CDR3 bases are TGTGCCAGCAGCGCACCCGGGACAGGGGGAAATGAGCAGTTCTTC. Encoded protein: CASSAPGTGGNEQFF. Looking up the rest from reference TRBV7-2 and TRBJ2-1 gives the full variable domain: GAGVSQSPSNKVTEKGKDVELRCDPISGHTALYWYRQSLGQGLEFLIYFQGNSAPDKSGLPSDRFSAERTGGSVSTLTIQRTQQEDSAVYLCASSAPGTGGNEQFFGPGTRLTVL.

The chain links TRBV20-1 to TRBJ2-4; TRBD1 matches at 9 bases. There are 15 residues in the CDR3. CDR1 and CDR2 (germline): DFQATT, SNEGSKA (reference sequence). The ends lost 7 bases at V and 8 bases at J; junction bases unmatched: 15. The CDR3 spells CSVGTGTGIYDIQYF. The CDR3 bases are TGCAGTGTTGGGACCGGGACAGGGATTTATGACATTCAGTACTTC.

The V and J genes are TRBV5-6 and TRBJ2-6; D unclear. Trimming took off 2 bases at V and 0 bases at J, with 12 bases between the two ends. The CDR3 contains 17 residues. The germline V gene has CDR1 SGHDT and CDR2 YYEEEE. CDR3 nucleotides: TGTGCCAGCAGCTTAGGATTGATCAGCTCTGGGGCCAACGTCCTGACTTTC. Its translation is CASSLGLISSGANVLTF.

A note on this clonotype: One end of the junction is discordant with germline, which a read error may explain. The rearrangement uses TRBV25-1 and TRBJ2-2; the match to TRBD1 covers 12 bases. The CDR3 extends over 16 amino acids. Germline CDR1 reads MGHDK; CDR2 reads SYGVNS. Here the CDR3 DNA reads TGTGCCAGCAGTCTTCCGGGACAGGGGGCAATCGGGGAGCCGTTTTTT. Translating gives CASSLPGQGAIGEPFF.

This clonotype has just a few counts. The gene calls are TRBV30 and TRBJ2-7; D gene ambiguous. Germline V gene data show CDR1 as GTSNPN and CDR2 as SVGIG (reference sequence). V lost 1 base, J lost 3 bases, and 4 bases lay in between. The CDR3 is 11 amino acids. CDR3 bases: TGTGCCTGGAGTGGATTCTACGAGCAGTACTTC. It codes for CAWSGFYEQYF.

The chain combines TRBV28 with TRBJ2-5; D tentatively fits TRBD1 or TRBD2 (5 bases each). This CDR3 has 16 amino acids. CDR1 is MDHEN and CDR2 is SYDVKM in the germline V gene. The ends were cut back, 6 bases at V and 5 bases at J, with 22 bases in the middle. The CDR3 loop is CASSPWDGNVGETQYF. The CDR3 DNA follows: TGTGCCAGCAGCCCATGGGACGGGAATGTCGGTGAGACCCAGTACTTC.

V usage is TRBV20-1 and J usage is TRBJ2-5; D is ambiguous. CDR1 is DFQATT and CDR2 is SNEGSKA in the germline V gene (reference sequence). The germline V and J ends were trimmed by 6 bases and 2 bases, with 19 bases remaining between them. The CDR3 length is 15 residues. DNA of the CDR3: TGCAGTGCCCAGACGAGCGTCCGAACACAAGAGACCCAGTACTTC. Protein: CSAQTSVRTQETQYF.

The table lists this clonotype with a few counts. The V gene is TRBV6-5, the J gene TRBJ1-4; no definite D call. V dropped 10 bases and J dropped 0 bases, with 15 bases sitting between them. The CDR3 covers 15 residues. CDR1 and CDR2 from the germline V gene are MNHEY and SVGAGI. The CDR3 reads CATSRTEATNEKLFF. The CDR3 DNA is TGTGCCACCTCAAGGACGGAGGCAACTAATGAAAAACTGTTTTTT.

This clonotype was counted only a few times. CDR3 residues: CSAKGRTETGAYGYTF. CDR3 coding DNA: TGCAGTGCTAAGGGGAGAACGGAGACAGGGGCCTATGGCTACACCTTC. The chain recombines TRBV20-1 with TRBJ1-2, with 8 bases identical to TRBD1. V dropped 4 bases and J dropped 4; count of bases not matched to a gene: 14. CDR3 length equals 16 residues. Germline values: CDR1 DFQATT, CDR2 SNEGSKA (reference sequence).

The chain couples TRBV3-1 to TRBJ2-4, with D possibly being TRBD1 (5 bases). The DNA matches TRBJ2-7 better at its end, which makes the J call doubtful. Germline V CDR1 and CDR2: LGHDT, YNNKEL (reference sequence). The CDR3 spans 17 residues. The CDR3 sequence is CASSQDPPSGAPYEQYF. The CDR3 DNA follows: TGTGCCAGCAGCCAAGACCCCCCTAGTGGGGCCCCCTACGAGCAGTACTTC.

This clonotype occurred a few times. The chain carries TRBV4-3 and TRBJ2-3; TRBD2 aligns across 8 bases. There are 15 residues in the CDR3. Trimming at V came to 3 bases and at J to 0 bases, leaving 2 bases not matched to a gene. CDR1 and CDR2 from the germline V gene are LGHNA and YSLEER. The CDR3 nucleotides are TGCGCCAGCAGCCAGACTAGCGCAAGCACAGATACGCAGTATTTT. This codes for CASSQTSASTDTQYF.

This clonotype was detected many times. V is TRBV20-1 and J is TRBJ1-4, with 7 bases matching TRBD1. The CDR3 is 15 residues long. After removal of 2 bases from V and 8 bases from J, the junction contained 11 bases not matched to a gene. Germline-derived CDR1 and CDR2 are DFQATT and SNEGSKA (reference sequence). CDR3 DNA sequence: TGCAGTGCTAGACAGTCCAGGGGGATGAACGAAAAACTGTTTTTT. Amino acid sequence: CSARQSRGMNEKLFF.

This clonotype showed up just a few times. One end of the junction is discordant with germline, which a read error may explain. The genes are TRBV5-1 and TRBJ2-3; 7 bases are shared with TRBD1. Per germline, CDR1 SGHRS and CDR2 YFSETQ. The CDR3 totals 13 residues. For the CDR3, the DNA is TGTGCCAGCAGACGACAGGGTACAGATACGCAGTATTTT. Translated: CASRRQGTDTQYF.

The table lists this clonotype with a few counts. V usage is TRBV7-2 and J usage is TRBJ2-3; D is unclear. Germline CDR1 is SGHTA and CDR2 is FQGNSA. The CDR3 sequence is 15 residues long. Trimming left V 5 bases short and J 2 bases short, with 14 bases between. The CDR3 nucleotides read TGTGCCAGCAGCATCCAACAGAGTCCCACAGATACGCAGTATTTT. This codes for CASSIQQSPTDTQYF.

This clonotype was seen only a few times. This rearrangement joins TRBV11-2 to TRBJ2-1, with D maybe TRBD1 (6 bases). V was clipped by 3 bases and J by 6 bases, with 24 bases between them. This CDR3 is built from 18 residues. Germline assignment: CDR1 SGHAT and CDR2 FQNNGV. CDR3 amino acids: CASSLEGLASRGTNEQFF. The CDR3 DNA reads as TGTGCCAGCAGCTTGGAAGGATTGGCTAGCAGGGGAACCAATGAGCAGTTCTTC.

J is TRBJ2-1 and V is TRBV27, with D maybe TRBD2 (6 bases). The CDR3 loop spans 15 amino acids. The ends were cut back, 5 bases at V and 2 bases at J, with 13 bases in the middle. Germline CDR1 MNHEY, CDR2 SMNVEV (reference sequence). The chain's CDR3 is CASSPLGGAYNEQFF. The CDR3 DNA follows: TGTGCCAGCAGTCCGTTGGGCGGGGCCTACAATGAGCAGTTCTTC.

Of note for this clonotype: A read error may explain this, as a much larger clone is one base away. The CDR3, as DNA: TGCAGCGTCGCGACGGGACAGGGCAATAAGCCCCAGCATTTT. It yields the protein CSVATGQGNKPQHF. The chain links TRBV29-1 to TRBJ1-5, with 9 bases aligning to TRBD1. This CDR3 is 14 amino acids long. The germline gives CDR1 SQVTM, CDR2 ANQGSEA. The full variable domain, with the rest looked up from reference TRBV29-1 and TRBJ1-5, is SAVISQKPSRDICQRGTSLTIQCQVDSQVTMMFWYRQQPGQSLTLIATANQGSEATYESGFVIDKFPISRPNLTFSTLTVSNMSPEDSSIYLCSVATGQGNKPQHFGDGTRLSIL.

In its sample, this clonotype was seen a few times. The chain combines TRBV20-1 with TRBJ2-4; D is perhaps TRBD2 (5 bases). TRBJ2-5 explains the end of the DNA better; the J call may be wrong. CDR1 is DFQATT and CDR2 is SNEGSKA in the germline V gene (reference sequence). The CDR3 loop spans 12 amino acids. DNA for the CDR3: TGCAGTGCTCCCCGGGGAAGAGAGACCCAGTACTTC. This encodes CSAPRGRETQYF.

Comment on this clonotype: Germline is not matched at one junction end, which may reflect a read error. The genes are TRBV7-9 and TRBJ2-1; TRBD2 aligns across 7 bases. CDR1 is SEHNR, CDR2 FQNEAQ, per germline (reference sequence). The CDR3 extends over 17 amino acids. The CDR3 loop is CASSLMSGGLGVNEPFF. The CDR3 nucleotides are TGTGCCAGCAGCTTAATGTCCGGGGGGTTAGGAGTCAATGAGCCGTTCTTC.

This clonotype was counted only a few times. This chain uses TRBV11-3 with TRBJ2-2, with 8 nucleotides matching TRBD2. The V and J ends lost 6 bases and 4 bases, in that order; junction bases with no gene match: 4. The CDR3 spans 14 residues. Germline V gives CDR1 SGHNT, CDR2 YENEEA. CDR3 protein: CASSRGGSTGELFF. The CDR3 nucleotides are TGTGCCAGCAGTCGGGGGGGTTCCACCGGGGAGCTGTTTTTT.